These 16 T cell receptor beta chains were all obtained from the same sample, sequenced in a study of blood T cell repertoires in COVID-19. TCRdb's table, derived via immunoSEQ multiplex PCR, lists solely in-frame clones and lacks some. The data show tens of thousands of clones, roughly 81% seen once. Input material: peripheral blood. The receptors were gathered from a human donor in a cohort sampled during active COVID-19.

This sequence joins TRBV6-5 and TRBJ2-1, with TRBD1 identical over 8 bases. The CDR3 has 13 residues. V lost 6 bases and J lost 8; bases outside the gene matches: 6. CDR1 and CDR2 from the germline V gene are MNHEY and SVGAGI. The DNA of the CDR3 is TGTGCCAGCAGCCGGACAGGGTTCGATGAGCAGTTCTTC. It yields the protein CASSRTGFDEQFF.

The rearrangement joins TRBV18 to TRBJ2-3, with D perhaps matching TRBD1 (5 bases). The V end lost 5 bases, the J end lost 2 bases, and 11 bases lay between the germline ends. The CDR3 loop spans 14 amino acids. CDR1 is KGHSH, CDR2 LQKENI, per germline. CDR3 loop: CASSRQIDTDTQYF. The CDR3 DNA sequence: TGTGCCAGCTCAAGACAGATCGACACAGATACGCAGTATTTT.

This rearrangement joins TRBV9 to TRBJ2-3; 7 bases are a match to TRBD2. With 6 bases clipped from V and 0 bases from J, the junction kept 7 bases outside the gene matches. The CDR3 sequence is 15 residues long. Germline CDR1 SGDLS, CDR2 YYNGEE. For the CDR3, the DNA is TGTGCCAGCACCTACCGCGGGGGTAGCACAGATACGCAGTATTTT. Protein: CASTYRGGSTDTQYF.

As for this clone: Other nucleotide sequences from this sample produce the same CDR3. This chain connects TRBV6-5 to TRBJ2-5; TRBD2 aligns across 15 bases. Germline lookup yields CDR1 MNHEY and CDR2 SVGAGI. Germline trimming cut 6 bases from V and 3 bases from J; bases unmatched to any gene: 2. This CDR3 has 15 residues. The CDR3 spells CASSRTSGREETQYF. In DNA, the CDR3 is TGTGCCAGCAGCCGGACTAGCGGGAGGGAAGAGACCCAGTACTTC.

In this sample, this clone turned up once. J is TRBJ2-3 and V is TRBV4-3; maybe TRBD2 (6 bases). Between the trimmed V and J ends, which lost 2 bases and 4 bases, there was a span of 10 bases. Germline CDR1 is LGHNA and CDR2 is YSLEER. This CDR3 has 14 residues. The CDR3 sequence: CASSQNWGADTQYF. As DNA, the CDR3 is TGCGCCAGCAGCCAAAATTGGGGGGCAGATACGCAGTATTTT.

This clone turned up a few times. V usage is TRBV9 and J usage is TRBJ2-1; D perhaps matches TRBD2 (5 bases). Germline V gives CDR1 SGDLS, CDR2 YYNGEE. V was pared by 1 base and J by 1 base, with 12 bases between. The length of the CDR3 is 16 residues. CDR3 sequence: CASSVRSGSSYNEQFF. Written as DNA, the CDR3 is TGTGCCAGCAGCGTACGAAGCGGTTCTTCCTACAATGAGCAGTTCTTC.

The chain joins TRBV10-3 to TRBJ2-5, with TRBD2 matching 13 bases. This CDR3 has 16 amino acids. Unmatched junction bases numbered 7, after V lost 5 bases and J lost 4 bases. Germline V gene data show CDR1 as ENHRY and CDR2 as SYGVKD. DNA for the CDR3: TGTGCCATCAGTCCCACTAGCGGGAGGGCCGCAGAGACCCAGTACTTC. Residues: CAISPTSGRAAETQYF.

V is TRBV27 and J is TRBJ2-7; 9 nucleotides agree with TRBD1. CDR3 length equals 13 residues. The J segment lost 3 bases and the V segment lost 4 bases, leaving 1 base of the junction unmatched. CDR1 and CDR2 (germline): MNHEY, SMNVEV (reference sequence). The CDR3, as DNA: TGTGCCAGCAGTTGGGGACAGGGCTACGAGCAGTACTTC. Protein: CASSWGQGYEQYF.

This chain joins TRBV5-1 and TRBJ2-7; TRBD2 is a possible D gene (7 bases). Germline lookup yields CDR1 SGHRS and CDR2 YFSETQ. V was trimmed by 4 bases and J by 3 bases, leaving 20 bases between them. The CDR3 totals 16 residues. The CDR3 loop is CASSLSRLGGGYEQYF. CDR3 in DNA: TGCGCCAGCAGCCTGAGCCGACTAGGGGGGGGCTACGAGCAGTACTTC.

The CDR3 DNA reads TGTGCCAGCAGCTACTATCCGGGACAGACCTACGAGCAGTACTTC. This translates into CASSYYPGQTYEQYF. The chain employs TRBV7-3 and TRBJ2-7, with 7 positions matching TRBD1. The germline CDR1 and CDR2 sequences are SGHTA and FQGTGA. The V segment lost 4 bases and the J segment 2 bases; nucleotides outside the gene matches: 8. This CDR3 spans 15 amino acids.

This clone was counted once. The chain recombines TRBV28 with TRBJ1-2; D is perhaps TRBD1 (6 bases). CDR1 is MDHEN, CDR2 SYDVKM, per germline. The CDR3 spans 13 residues. Trimming took off 10 bases at V and 5 bases at J, with 17 bases between the two ends. CDR3 nucleotide sequence: TGTGCCATCATGGCCGGGACAAGTTATGGCTACACCTTC. Translated, it gives CAIMAGTSYGYTF.

CDR3 in DNA: TGCGCCAGCAGCCAGAGGAGCGGAGATACGCAGTATTTT. Translation gives CASSQRSGDTQYF. The chain couples TRBV4-1 to TRBJ2-3; D possibly corresponds to TRBD2 (5 bases). Trimming cost V 3 bases and J 5 bases, with 9 bases left between them. Germline CDR1 is MGHRA and CDR2 is YSYEKL. The CDR3 is 13 residues long.

The rearrangement joins TRBV4-1 to TRBJ2-1; D perhaps matches TRBD2 (5 bases). Trimming left V 4 bases short and J 0 bases short, with 13 bases between. CDR1 is MGHRA and CDR2 is YSYEKL in the germline V gene. CDR3 length: 16 amino acids. The CDR3 DNA sequence: TGCGCCAGCAGCCTCGGTAGCGTCTACTCCTACAATGAGCAGTTCTTC. Residues: CASSLGSVYSYNEQFF.

The chain combines TRBV27 with TRBJ1-2; weak D call: TRBD1 (5 bases). Looked up from germline, CDR1 is MNHEY and CDR2 is SMNVEV (reference sequence). The CDR3 has 12 amino acids. V was cut by 4 bases and J by 6 bases, with 9 bases left in between. The CDR3 protein is CASSSGVNGYTF. The CDR3 nucleotides are TGTGCCAGCAGTTCGGGGGTTAATGGCTACACCTTC.

The gene calls are TRBV28 and TRBJ2-7; D call uncertain. Germline V gives CDR1 MDHEN, CDR2 SYDVKM. V gave up 8 bases and J gave up 4 bases, with 15 bases separating them. CDR3 length: 13 residues. The CDR3: CASRLPAAYEQYF. In DNA form, the CDR3 reads TGTGCCAGCCGCCTGCCGGCGGCGTACGAGCAGTACTTC.

This sequence joins TRBV6-1 and TRBJ1-1, with 9 nucleotides matching TRBD1. V lost 3 bases and J lost 6; bases outside the gene matches: 5. This CDR3 comprises 14 residues. From germline, CDR1 is MNHNS and CDR2 SASEGT. CDR3 nucleotides: TGTGCCAGCAGTGACCCGGGACAGGGCGCTGAAGCTTTCTTT. Its translation: CASSDPGQGAEAFF.